This is a list of T cell receptor beta chains from one sample in a study of vaccination effects on CD4 cells after COVID-19. Here immunoSEQ multiplex PCR was the method, and the copy in TCRdb shows in-frame clones only, minus some. Among approximately 82,000 clones listed, around 70% were seen once. Which antigens these TCRs recognize remains unknown. Sample: CD4+ T cells from PBMCs cultured with HCoV-229E spike peptides, taken before COVID-19 vaccination. The receptors here all came from a human donor who received a COVID-19 vaccine. CDR3s include the opening cysteine and the closing phenylalanine or tryptophan. D genes are given only for firm matches. Part of the rows lack a size; the others show once, few, many or a class for expanded clones.

size	V	J	D	DNA	CDR3
NA	TRBV4-1	TRBJ2-5	NA	TGCGCCAGCAGCCCTCAGGGCAGTAGGGAGACCCAGTACTTC	CASSPQGSRETQYF
NA	TRBV9	TRBJ2-6	NA	TGTGCCAGCAGCAAAGGTTACTTCTCTGGGGCCAACGTCCTGACTTTC	CASSKGYFSGANVLTF
once	TRBV10-3	TRBJ2-3	TRBD2	TGTGCCATCAGGCAACTAGCGGGGGGATTGGCAGATACGCAGTATTTT	CAIRQLAGGLADTQYF
NA	TRBV4-1	TRBJ1-1	TRBD1	TGCGCCAGCAGCCAAGTAGACAGGGTGAACACTGAAGCTTTCTTT	CASSQVDRVNTEAFF
NA	TRBV6-2/TRBV6-3	TRBJ2-5	NA	TGTGCCAGCAGTTCCCCGAGGGGCCCAGGGGCCCAGTACTTC	CASSSPRGPGAQYF
NA	TRBV5-3	TRBJ1-4	NA	TGTGCCAGAAGCTATACCGCCTATCCGCAGTACGCAACTAATGAAAAACTGTTTTTT	CARSYTAYPQYATNEKLFF
NA	TRBV5-5	TRBJ2-5	NA	TGTGCCAGCATCCGTCAGGGAGAAGAGACCCAGTACTTC	CASIRQGEETQYF
NA	TRBV28	TRBJ1-1	NA	TGTGCCAGCACCAAGGGGGGGTGGGCTGAAGCTTTCTTT	CASTKGGWAEAFF
NA	TRBV11-2	TRBJ1-1	NA	TGTGCCAGCAGCTTTATCCCCGGGAACACTGAAGCTTTCTTT	CASSFIPGNTEAFF
NA	TRBV5-1	TRBJ2-5	TRBD1	TGCGCCAGCAGCTTAACTCCCCCGACAGGGGCGGCCCAAGAGACCCAGTACTTC	CASSLTPPTGAAQETQYF
few	TRBV2	TRBJ2-3	NA	TGTGCCAGCAGGTTGGGGGGCGCAGGACGGGGCGATACGCAGTATTTT	CASRLGGAGRGDTQYF
NA	TRBV7-3	TRBJ2-3	TRBD2	TGTGCCAGCAGCCGCGGGGGGGTCACAGATACGCAGTATTTT	CASSRGGVTDTQYF
NA	TRBV2	TRBJ2-2	TRBD1	TGTGCCAGCCGAGACAGGGTGGCCACCGGGGAGCTGTTTTTT	CASRDRVATGELFF
once	TRBV20-1	TRBJ1-2	NA	TGCAGTGCTAGTAAAGGGGCCAACCTCAACTATGGCTACACCTTC	CSASKGANLNYGYTF
NA	TRBV7-2	TRBJ2-3	NA	TGTGCCAGCAGCTTACAAGGGGGGGGCACAGATACGCAGTATTTT	CASSLQGGGTDTQYF
NA	TRBV5-1	TRBJ2-2	NA	TGCGCCAGCGCCCCCCAGTCTCACACCGGGGAGCTGTTTTTT	CASAPQSHTGELFF
NA	TRBV4-2	TRBJ2-1	NA	TGTGCCAGCAGCCAAGATCGGGTGAGCTCCTACAATGAGCAGTTCTTC	CASSQDRVSSYNEQFF
NA	TRBV9	TRBJ2-1	NA	TGTGCCAGCAGCGAGAGCCGTACGAGGGGACTGGGCAACGAGCAGTTCTTC	CASSESRTRGLGNEQFF
few	TRBV7-9	TRBJ2-3	TRBD1	TGTGCCAGCAGCTTTAGGGACAGGGCGGGAGATACGCAGTATTTT	CASSFRDRAGDTQYF
NA	TRBV5-1	TRBJ1-1	NA	TGCGCCAGCAGCTGGAAGGGGTCGGACACTGAAGCTTTCTTT	CASSWKGSDTEAFF
NA	TRBV7-9	TRBJ1-3	TRBD1	TGTGCCAGCAGCTCGGGACAGGGTGGATACACCATATATTTT	CASSSGQGGYTIYF
NA	TRBV3-1/TRBV3-2	TRBJ2-2	NA	TGTGCCAGCAGCACCGGGGCCCCCCGGGAGCTGTTTTTT	CASSTGAPRELFF
NA	TRBV29-1	TRBJ1-1	NA	TGCAGCGTCGGAGCAGAGGGAGTAGGAGCTTTCTTT	CSVGAEGVGAFF
NA	TRBV6-5	TRBJ1-1	NA	TGTGCCAGCAGCCGAACAGGGAACACTGAAGCTTTCTTT	CASSRTGNTEAFF
NA	TRBV12-5	TRBJ1-1	NA	TGTGCTAGTGGTTTGGTCGTAACAGTTGGGGACACTGAAGCTTTCTTT	CASGLVVTVGDTEAFF
NA	TRBV27	TRBJ2-3	TRBD1	TGTGCCAGCAGTAAAGGGACAGCAGATACGCAGTATTTT	CASSKGTADTQYF
NA	TRBV5-8	TRBJ1-5	NA	TGTGCCAGCAGCTTCGGACGTAATACCAATCAGCCCCAGCATTTT	CASSFGRNTNQPQHF
NA	TRBV9	TRBJ2-5	TRBD2	TGTGCCAGCAGCGGCCCACTAGCGGGGGGACTGGGGGAGACCCAGTACTTC	CASSGPLAGGLGETQYF
once	TRBV7-8	TRBJ2-5	NA	TGTGCCAGCAGGGCGGGACTCATAGAGACCCAGTACTTC	CASRAGLIETQYF
few	TRBV4-2	TRBJ1-1	NA	TGTGCCAGCAGCCAAGAAAGGGTAGCGGGCGACACTGAAGCTTTCTTT	CASSQERVAGDTEAFF
NA	TRBV2	TRBJ1-1	NA	TGTGCCAGCAGACAACGCCGGGAGAACACTGAAGCTTTCTTT	CASRQRRENTEAFF
NA	TRBV28	TRBJ1-2	TRBD1	TGTGCCAGCAGTTTGTCACAGGGGATTGGCTACACCTTC	CASSLSQGIGYTF
NA	TRBV20-1	TRBJ2-3	NA	TGCAGTGCTAGTAAGGGGGGCACAGATACGCAGTATTTT	CSASKGGTDTQYF
NA	TRBV5-1	TRBJ2-1	TRBD2	TGCGCCAGCAGCCCCATGACTAGCGGGGGAACCAATGAGCAGTTCTTC	CASSPMTSGGTNEQFF
NA	TRBV5-4	TRBJ2-1	TRBD2	TGTGCCAGCAGCTTCGGACTAGCGGGGGGAGGAGAGCAGTTCTTC	CASSFGLAGGGEQFF
NA	TRBV20-1	TRBJ1-1	NA	TGCAGTGACAGAATGAACACTGAAGCTTTCTTT	CSDRMNTEAFF
few	TRBV7-8	TRBJ1-5	NA	TGTGCCAGCAGCTTCACAGGGAATAGCAATCAGCCCCAGCATTTT	CASSFTGNSNQPQHF
NA	TRBV7-2	TRBJ1-1	TRBD1	TGTGCCAGCAGCGGGACAGGGGGAAACACTGAAGCTTTCTTT	CASSGTGGNTEAFF
NA	TRBV24-1	TRBJ2-3	TRBD1	TGTGCCACCAGTGATTTGACAGGGGCCGATACGCAGTATTTT	CATSDLTGADTQYF
once	TRBV9	TRBJ2-4	NA	TGTGCCAGCAGCGTTTACGGGGGCAAAAGCATTCAGTACTTC	CASSVYGGKSIQYF
NA	TRBV4-3	TRBJ1-2	TRBD1	TGCGCCAGCAGCCAACACGGGACAGGAAATGGCTACACCTTC	CASSQHGTGNGYTF
NA	TRBV7-3	TRBJ2-3	TRBD2	TGTGCCAGCAGCTGGACTAGCGGCACAGATACGCAGTATTTT	CASSWTSGTDTQYF
NA	TRBV18	TRBJ1-1	TRBD1	TGTGCCAGCTCGGCGCAGGGGACAGGGGTCTTTACTGAAGCTTTCTTT	CASSAQGTGVFTEAFF